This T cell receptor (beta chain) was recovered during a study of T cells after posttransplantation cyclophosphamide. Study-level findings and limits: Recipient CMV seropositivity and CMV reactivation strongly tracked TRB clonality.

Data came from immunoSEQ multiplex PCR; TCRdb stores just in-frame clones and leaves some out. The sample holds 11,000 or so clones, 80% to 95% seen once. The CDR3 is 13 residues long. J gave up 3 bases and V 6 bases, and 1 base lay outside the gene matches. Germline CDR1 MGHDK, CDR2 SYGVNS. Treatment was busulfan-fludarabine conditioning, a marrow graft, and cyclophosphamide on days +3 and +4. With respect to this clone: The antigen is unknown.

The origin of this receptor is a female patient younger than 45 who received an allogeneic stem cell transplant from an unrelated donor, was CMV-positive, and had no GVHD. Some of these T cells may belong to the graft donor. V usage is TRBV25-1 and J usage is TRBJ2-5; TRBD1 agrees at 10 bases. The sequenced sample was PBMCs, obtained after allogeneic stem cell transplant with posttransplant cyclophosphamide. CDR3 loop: CASRGQGKETQYF. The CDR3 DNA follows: TGTGCCAGCAGGGGACAGGGGAAAGAGACCCAGTACTTC. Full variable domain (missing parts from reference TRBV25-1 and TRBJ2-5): EADIYQTPRYLVIGTGKKITLECSQTMGHDKMYWYQQDPGMELHLIHYSYGVNSTEKGDLSSESTVSRIRTEHFPLTLESARPSHTSQYLCASRGQGKETQYFGPGTRLLVL.